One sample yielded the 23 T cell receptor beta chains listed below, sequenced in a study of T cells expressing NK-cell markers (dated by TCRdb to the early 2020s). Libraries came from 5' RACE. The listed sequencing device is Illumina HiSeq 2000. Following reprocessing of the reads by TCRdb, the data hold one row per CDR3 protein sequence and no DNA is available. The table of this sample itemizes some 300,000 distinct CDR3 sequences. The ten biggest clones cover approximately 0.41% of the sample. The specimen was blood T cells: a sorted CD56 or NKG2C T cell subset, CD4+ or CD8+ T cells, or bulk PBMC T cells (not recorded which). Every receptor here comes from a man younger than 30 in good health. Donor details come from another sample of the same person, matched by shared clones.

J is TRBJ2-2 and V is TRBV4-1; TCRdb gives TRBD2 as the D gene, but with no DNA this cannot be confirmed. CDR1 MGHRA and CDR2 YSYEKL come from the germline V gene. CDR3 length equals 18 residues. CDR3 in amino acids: CASSQRTSGRVNTGELFF.

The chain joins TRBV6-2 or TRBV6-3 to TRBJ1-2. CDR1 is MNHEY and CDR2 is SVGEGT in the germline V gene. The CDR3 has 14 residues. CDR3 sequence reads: CASSYSEGIYGYTF.

The CDR3 region is CASSLGRDSKTQYF. The chain uses TRBV13 and TRBJ2-5. CDR1 PRHDT and CDR2 FYEKMQ come from the germline V gene (reference sequence). CDR3 length: 14 amino acids. Drawing the rest from reference TRBV13 and TRBJ2-5, the complete variable domain is AAGVIQSPRHLIKEKRETATLKCYPIPRHDTVYWYQQGPGQDPQFLISFYEKMQSDKGSIPDRFSAQQFSDYHSELNMSSLELGDSALYFCASSLGRDSKTQYFGPGTRLLVL.

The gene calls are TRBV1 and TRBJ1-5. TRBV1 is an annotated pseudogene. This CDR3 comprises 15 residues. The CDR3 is CTSSPPPWPNQPQHF.

The CDR3 reads CSARDGRALNEQFF. This chain joins TRBV20-1 and TRBJ2-1. CDR3 size: 14 residues. CDR1 DFQATT and CDR2 SNEGSKA come from the germline V gene (reference sequence).

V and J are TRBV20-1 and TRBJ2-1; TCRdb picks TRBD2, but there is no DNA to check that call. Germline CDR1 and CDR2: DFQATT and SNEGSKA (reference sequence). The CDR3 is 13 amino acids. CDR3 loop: CSASPAVGSEQFF.

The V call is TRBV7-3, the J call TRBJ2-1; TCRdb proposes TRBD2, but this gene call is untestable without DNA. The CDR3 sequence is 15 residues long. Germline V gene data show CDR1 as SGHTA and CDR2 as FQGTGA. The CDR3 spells CASSLSAGGFNEQFF.

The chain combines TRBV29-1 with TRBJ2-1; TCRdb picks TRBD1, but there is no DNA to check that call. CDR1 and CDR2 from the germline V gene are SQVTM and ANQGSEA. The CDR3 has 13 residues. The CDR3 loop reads CSVERSPDSQQFF.

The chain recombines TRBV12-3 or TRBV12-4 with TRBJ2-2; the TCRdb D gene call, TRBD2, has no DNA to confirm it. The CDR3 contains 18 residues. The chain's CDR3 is CASSFPGLRNLNTGELFF.

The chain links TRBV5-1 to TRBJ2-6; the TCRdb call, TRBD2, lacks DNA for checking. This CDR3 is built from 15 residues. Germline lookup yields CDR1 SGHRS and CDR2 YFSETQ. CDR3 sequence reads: CASSFLVDGANVLTF.

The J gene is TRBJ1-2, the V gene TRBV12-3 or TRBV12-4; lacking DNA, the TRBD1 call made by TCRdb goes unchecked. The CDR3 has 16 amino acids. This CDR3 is CASSSATLGGPYGYTF.

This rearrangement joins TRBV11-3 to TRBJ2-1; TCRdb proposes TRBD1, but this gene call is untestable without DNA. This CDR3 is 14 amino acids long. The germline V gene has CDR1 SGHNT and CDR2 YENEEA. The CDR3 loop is CASSLGTGDNEQFF.

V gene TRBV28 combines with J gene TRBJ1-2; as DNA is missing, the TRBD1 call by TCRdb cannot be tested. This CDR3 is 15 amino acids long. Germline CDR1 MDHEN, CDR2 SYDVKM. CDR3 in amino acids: CASSSGDNSNYGYTF.

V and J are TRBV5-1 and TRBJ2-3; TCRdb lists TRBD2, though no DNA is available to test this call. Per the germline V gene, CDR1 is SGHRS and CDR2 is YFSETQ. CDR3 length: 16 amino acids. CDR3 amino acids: CASSLDGLAVTDTQYF. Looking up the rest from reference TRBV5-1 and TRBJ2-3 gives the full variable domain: KAGVTQTPRYLIKTRGQQVTLSCSPISGHRSVSWYQQTPGQGLQFLFEYFSETQRNKGNFPGRFSGRQFSNSRSEMNVSTLELGDSALYLCASSLDGLAVTDTQYFGPGTRLTVL.

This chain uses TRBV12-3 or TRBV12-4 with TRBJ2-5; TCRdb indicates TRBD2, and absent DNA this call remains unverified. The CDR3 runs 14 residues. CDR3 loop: CASSQGLVQETQYF.

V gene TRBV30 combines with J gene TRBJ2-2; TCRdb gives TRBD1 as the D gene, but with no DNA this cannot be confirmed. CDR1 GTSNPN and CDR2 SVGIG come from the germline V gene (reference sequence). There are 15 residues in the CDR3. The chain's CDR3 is CAWVRGAAYTGELFF.

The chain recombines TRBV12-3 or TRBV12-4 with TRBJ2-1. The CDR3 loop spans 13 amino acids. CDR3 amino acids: CASSFRVSGEQFF.

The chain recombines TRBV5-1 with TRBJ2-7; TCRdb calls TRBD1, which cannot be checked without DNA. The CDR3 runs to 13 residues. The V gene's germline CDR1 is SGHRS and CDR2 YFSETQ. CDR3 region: CASSGTGVGEQYF.

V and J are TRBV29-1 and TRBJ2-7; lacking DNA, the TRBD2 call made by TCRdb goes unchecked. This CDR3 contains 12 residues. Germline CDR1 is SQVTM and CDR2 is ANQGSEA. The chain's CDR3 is CSVGAGVNEQYF.

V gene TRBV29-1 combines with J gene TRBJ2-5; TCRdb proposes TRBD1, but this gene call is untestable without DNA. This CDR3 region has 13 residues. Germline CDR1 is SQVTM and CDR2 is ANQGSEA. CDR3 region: CSVGRDPEETQYF.

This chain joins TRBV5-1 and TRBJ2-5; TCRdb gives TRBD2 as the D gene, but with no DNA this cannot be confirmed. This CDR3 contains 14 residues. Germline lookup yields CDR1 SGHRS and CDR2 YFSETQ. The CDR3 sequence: CASSPRRTQETQYF.

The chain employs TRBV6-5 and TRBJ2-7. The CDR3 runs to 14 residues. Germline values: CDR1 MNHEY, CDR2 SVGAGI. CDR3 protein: CASSYSGQTYEQYF.

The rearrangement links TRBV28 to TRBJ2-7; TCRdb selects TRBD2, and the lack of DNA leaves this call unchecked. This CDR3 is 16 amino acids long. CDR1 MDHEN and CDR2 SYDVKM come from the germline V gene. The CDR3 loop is CASRQAGGRVSYEQYF.